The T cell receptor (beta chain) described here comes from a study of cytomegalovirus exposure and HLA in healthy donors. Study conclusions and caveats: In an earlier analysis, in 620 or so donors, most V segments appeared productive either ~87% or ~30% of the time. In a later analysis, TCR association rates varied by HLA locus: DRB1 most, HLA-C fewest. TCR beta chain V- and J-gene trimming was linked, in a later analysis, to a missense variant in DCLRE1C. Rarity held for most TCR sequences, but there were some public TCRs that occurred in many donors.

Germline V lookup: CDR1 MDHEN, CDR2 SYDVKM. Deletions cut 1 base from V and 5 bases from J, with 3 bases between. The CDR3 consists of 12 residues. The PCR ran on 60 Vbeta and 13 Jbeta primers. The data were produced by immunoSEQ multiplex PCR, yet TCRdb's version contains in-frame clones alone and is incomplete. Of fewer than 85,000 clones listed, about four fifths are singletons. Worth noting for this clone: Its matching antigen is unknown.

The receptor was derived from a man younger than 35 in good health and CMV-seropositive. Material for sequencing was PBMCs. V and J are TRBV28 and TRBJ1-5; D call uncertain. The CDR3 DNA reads TGTGCCAGCAGTTTATTATATCAGCCCCAGCATTTT. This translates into CASSLLYQPQHF.